This T cell receptor beta chain emerged from a study of T cell responses to AZD1222 COVID-19 vaccine. Trimming took off 1 base at V and 4 bases at J, with 11 bases between the two ends. Per germline, CDR1 SGHRS and CDR2 YFSETQ. CDR3 length: 14 residues. Profiled with immunoSEQ multiplex PCR; TCRdb holds only in-frame clones, not every one. The table has some 69,000 clones, approximately 83% seen once. The chain has TRBV5-1 and TRBJ1-2; TRBD1 is a possible D gene (5 bases). Here the sequenced sample was peripheral blood, taken on day 0 of AZD1222 vaccination. The sequence was obtained from an adult in good health. The CDR3 DNA reads as TGCGCCAGCAGCTTGCTGGGGCAAGTCTATGGCTACACCTTC. This gives the protein CASSLLGQVYGYTF.